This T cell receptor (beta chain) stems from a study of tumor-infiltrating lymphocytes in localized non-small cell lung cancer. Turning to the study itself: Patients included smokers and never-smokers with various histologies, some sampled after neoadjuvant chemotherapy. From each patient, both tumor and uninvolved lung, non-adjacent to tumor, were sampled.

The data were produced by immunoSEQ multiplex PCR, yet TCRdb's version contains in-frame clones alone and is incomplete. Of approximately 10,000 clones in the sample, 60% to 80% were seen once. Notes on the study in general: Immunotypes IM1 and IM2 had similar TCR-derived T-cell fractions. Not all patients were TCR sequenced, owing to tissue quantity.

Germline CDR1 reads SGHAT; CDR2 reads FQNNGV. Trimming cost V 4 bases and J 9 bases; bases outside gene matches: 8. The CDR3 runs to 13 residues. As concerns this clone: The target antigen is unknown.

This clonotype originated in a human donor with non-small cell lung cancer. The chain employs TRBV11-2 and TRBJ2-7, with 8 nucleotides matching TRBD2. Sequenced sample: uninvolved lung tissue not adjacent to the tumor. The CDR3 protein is CASSSGTRGAQYF. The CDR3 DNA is TGTGCCAGCAGCTCCGGGACTAGAGGTGCGCAGTACTTC.